Below, 12 T cell receptor beta chains from the same sample are listed, as sequenced in a study of spatial heterogeneity in lung cancer. Regarding the study as a whole: In tumors, expanded intratumoral alpha and beta TCR counts tracked mutation counts.

No antigen has been assigned to these receptors. Each CDR3 protein is one row after TCRdb ran MiXCR on the 5' RACE reads. This table holds about 1,600 distinct CDR3 sequences, around 16% found once. Noted time point: sample taken at primary tumor resection. Sample: lung tumor tissue, taken at surgery. The receptors here all came from a female donor with early-stage non-small cell lung cancer.

In its sample, this clonotype was seen many times. This chain links TRBV29-1 with TRBJ2-5, with a weak D call TRBD2 (5 bases). The CDR3 totals 11 residues. Germline V gives CDR1 SQVTM, CDR2 ANQGSEA. V lost 7 bases and J lost 5, with 11 bases in between. The CDR3 loop reads CSGGSWETQYF. In DNA, the CDR3 is TGCAGCGGCGGGTCTTGGGAGACCCAGTACTTC.

This clonotype is termed medium-sized. The rearrangement links TRBV24-1 to TRBJ2-1, with D perhaps matching TRBD2 (6 bases). The V gene lost 5 bases and the J gene lost 5 bases, with 12 bases spanning the gap. The CDR3 covers 14 residues. The germline V gene encodes CDR1 KGHDR and CDR2 SFDVKD. In DNA, the CDR3 is TGTGCCACCAGTGGGAGGGGACCAAACAATGAGCAGTTCTTC. The encoded protein is CATSGRGPNNEQFF.

This clonotype ranks as medium-sized (0.01 to 0.1%). The chain employs TRBV7-9 and TRBJ2-7, with 8 nucleotides matching TRBD1. The CDR3 consists of 15 residues. Germline-derived CDR1 and CDR2 are SEHNR and FQNEAQ (reference sequence). V was pared by 1 base and J by 8 bases, with 10 bases of the junction left unmatched. CDR3 amino acids: CASSLGQGIFSKQYF. CDR3 sequence (DNA): TGTGCCAGCAGCTTAGGACAGGGGATATTCTCGAAGCAGTACTTC.

This chain uses TRBV7-2 with TRBJ1-3; D gene uncertain. Between the trimmed V and J ends, which lost 5 bases and 3 bases, there was a span of 11 bases. This CDR3 comprises 14 residues. The germline V gene has CDR1 SGHTA and CDR2 FQGNSA. CDR3 sequence (DNA): TGTGCCAGCAGCCCCACGGTGGGTGGAAACACCATATATTTT. Encoded protein: CASSPTVGGNTIYF.

By share of the sample, this clonotype is medium-sized (0.01 to 0.1%). The chain employs TRBV12-3 or TRBV12-4 and TRBJ1-4; TRBD1 agrees at 8 bases. CDR3 length: 17 residues. V was pared by 6 bases and J by 6 bases, with 15 bases of the junction left unmatched. CDR3 nucleotides: TGTGCCAGCAGCCCCAACAGGGGGGCAGATGGGGATGAAAAACTGTTTTTT. Translating gives CASSPNRGADGDEKLFF.

In its sample, this clonotype was seen many times. V is TRBV20-1 and J is TRBJ2-1, with D hard to call. Germline V CDR1 and CDR2: DFQATT, SNEGSKA (reference sequence). The CDR3 has 11 residues. Trimming left V 3 bases short and J 6 bases short, with 6 bases between. The DNA for the CDR3 is TGCAGTGCTAGTCTTTCCAATGAGCAGTTCTTC. This encodes CSASLSNEQFF.

This clonotype was counted a few times. The V and J genes are TRBV20-1 and TRBJ2-5; TRBD2 agrees at 15 bases. This CDR3 has 17 residues. V was clipped by 5 bases and J by 7 bases; unmatched bases: 14. CDR1 DFQATT and CDR2 SNEGSKA come from the germline V gene (reference sequence). DNA for the CDR3: TGCAGTGCTCATAGCCTGTCCGGGACTAGCGGGGGGACGACCCAGTACTTC. Translating it yields CSAHSLSGTSGGTTQYF.

This clonotype qualifies as medium-sized. The chain is built from TRBV7-2 and TRBJ2-1; D remains ambiguous. CDR3 size: 13 residues. Trimming took off 3 bases at V and 9 bases at J, with 12 bases between the two ends. Germline V gene data show CDR1 as SGHTA and CDR2 as FQGNSA. CDR3 region: CASSFGPSGEQFF. As DNA, the CDR3 is TGTGCCAGCAGCTTCGGACCCTCGGGTGAGCAGTTCTTC.

By share, this clonotype counts as medium-sized. The genes are TRBV20-1 and TRBJ2-5; possibly TRBD2 for D (6 bases). Germline loops: CDR1 DFQATT, CDR2 SNEGSKA (reference sequence). V was trimmed by 6 bases and J by 3 bases, leaving 17 bases between them. There are 14 residues in the CDR3. The CDR3 loop reads CSAPTMTSKETQYF. The CDR3 DNA reads as TGCAGTGCCCCAACTATGACTAGTAAAGAGACCCAGTACTTC.

This clonotype was picked up a small number of times. Relative to the germline gene, one junction end is altered; a read error may explain this. The chain combines TRBV29-1 with TRBJ2-1, with D maybe TRBD1 (6 bases). There are 14 residues in the CDR3. Germline assignment: CDR1 SQVTM and CDR2 ANQGSEA. DNA for the CDR3: TGCAGCGTTGTTGGGGACACCAAAATCCTCGAGCCGTTCTTC. This translates into CSVVGDTKILEPFF.

This clonotype qualifies as large. The V gene is TRBV30, the J gene TRBJ2-3; no firm D call. This CDR3 contains 11 residues. Germline CDR1 GTSNPN, CDR2 SVGIG (reference sequence). V was cut by 3 bases and J by 5 bases, with 6 bases left in between. This CDR3 is CAWSSGDTQYF. CDR3 in DNA: TGTGCCTGGAGCTCTGGAGATACGCAGTATTTT.

This clonotype was observed a few times. The genes are TRBV7-8 and TRBJ1-1, with a tentative D call TRBD1 (6 bases). The length of the CDR3 is 14 residues. Germline assignment: CDR1 SGHVS and CDR2 FQNEAQ. V lost 1 base to trimming and J lost 7 bases, with 13 bases between them. In DNA, the CDR3 is TGTGCCAGCAGCTTAGAACAGGGCGGGGGTGAAGCTTTCTTT. As protein: CASSLEQGGGEAFF.